This T cell receptor beta chain is drawn from a study of human T cells and chemical hapten exposure (dated by TCRdb to the early 2020s). Regarding the study in general: For sensitization, 2% DPC in acetone was applied to a 2 cm by 2 cm area of upper inner arm skin. Blood was sampled from patients pre-sensitization (week 0) and at 2, 6 and about 24 weeks after DPC sensitization. Libraries were combined into a pool for sequencing, and differences in TCR yield between samples came mainly from small differences in library volumes within the pool. Alopecia areata with under or over 50% scalp involvement, alopecia totalis and alopecia universalis were represented in the patient cohort, which was mostly female. Patients additionally received weekly therapeutic DPC doses to the scalp throughout the roughly 25-week study period. Peripheral blood TCR repertoire changes were tracked in vivo in alopecia patients during primary and secondary sensitization to the hapten diphenylcyclopropenone (DPC). Patch testing on the upper back used Finn chambers containing 0.01% DPC, with scoring done after 6 days according to International Contact Dermatitis Research Group standards. For TCR sequencing, blood came from about 29 alopecia patients at anywhere from one to four time points (pre-sensitization, 2, 6 and 24 weeks).

Deletion took 3 bases off V and 4 bases off J, with a span of 16 bases between the germline ends. From cysteine to phenylalanine, the CDR3 is 16 amino acids long. Of the read, only the CDR3 DNA is kept; its 48 bases are in frame from base 1. Via the germline V gene, CDR1 is SGHDT and CDR2 YYEEEE. The library was made by RACE. The listed sequencing device is NextSeq 500. During library preparation, unique molecular identifiers were attached to individual cDNA molecules so that TCRs could be counted in a quantitative, reproducible way. From each blood RNA sample, both TCR alpha and TCR beta chains were sequenced. In the original analysis: A median of approximately 96,000 TCRs per sample was observed, with a range of 23,224 to 690,600. The Decombinator software suite was used to annotate V, J and CDR3 in the TCR reads. For the PS versus PT1 abundance plots, all samples were subsampled to the same number of TCRs (28,000). Expanded TCRs were defined as absent before sensitization and observed at least eight times at the 2-week time point. TCRdb passed the public sequencing reads through fastp at Q25 and MiXCR, retaining productive beta sequences. Rows with a matching CDR3 protein are joined into one entry that keeps the most common DNA and genes. The V and J calls, along with clone size, are taken from TCRdb and not from the paper's own processing. This sample lists a few hundred thousand distinct CDR3 sequences; around 6% were detected once. The ten largest clones take up about 5.6% of the sample.

Results and caveats for the whole study, not just this receptor: Because all patients had alopecia, a presumed autoimmune disease, the immune response of the patients might differ from that of healthy individuals. Repeated subsampling changed both the strength of the expansion versus patch-test correlation and the threshold at which that correlation became significant. Compared with pre-sensitization or healthy control sets, expanded TCRs formed significantly more large CDR3 similarity clusters, which is consistent with antigen-driven responses. Patch test score correlated positively with the number of PT1 expanded TCRs, reaching significance at thresholds 8, 16 and 32 but not at 4. DPC sensitization did not change the number of TCRs with a frequency above 1 in 1000, and there was no evidence of changes in global repertoire structure.

The time point label for this specimen denotes: patch test 2, 6 weeks after DPC sensitization. The sample's treatment or condition label, decoded: therapeutic diphenylcyclopropenone sensitization with weekly scalp DPC. Blood at each patch-test visit was drawn before the patch test was applied. To be eligible, patients had to be aged 18 to 70, diagnosed with alopecia and judged suitable for DPC therapy, while pregnant patients were excluded. Total RNA was isolated from unfractionated whole blood collected in Tempus Blood RNA tubes. The table lists this clonotype with many counts. This receptor's antigen is unknown. Base qualities are not at hand, and no much larger clone is one base apart.

The sequence joins TRBV5-6 to TRBJ2-2, and TRBD2 may be the D gene, going by 6 matching bases. Here the sequenced sample was whole blood, taken in connection with sensitization to the hapten diphenylcyclopropenone (DPC). The clonotype originates from a woman between 18 and 29 years old with alopecia areata. Some clones in this sample may be carry-over from other donors' samples. CDR3 region: CASSSAGQSITGELFF. The nucleotides read TGTGCCAGCAGCTCGGCGGGGCAGTCGATCACCGGGGAGCTGTTTTTT.